This entry is about one T cell receptor beta chain. The antigen this receptor binds is unknown. The record has no base qualities; no much larger clone is one base away. These data come from a study of blood T cell repertoires in COVID-19 (TCRdb year 2020). With regard to the full study: Samples covering the acute and convalescent phases of COVID-19 were provided by collaborators in the United States, Italy and Spain. The prospective study material was composed of cDNA or gDNA derived from T cells, B-cell-depleted T cells, or PBMCs. Deeply sampled blood TCRbeta repertoires from subjects exposed to, actively infected with, or recovered from COVID-19 were included in the dataset. A freely available public database, intended as a resource for researchers studying the immune response to SARS-CoV-2, is where the repertoires were released. The samples were drawn from two sources: the first 160 participants of the ongoing ImmuneRACE study, and 1,000 to 1,500 subjects contributed by 6 global collaborators. Sample metadata almost always included a de-identified subject ID, COVID-19 status, age in years and sex. HLA class I and class II types, where available, came from metadata supplied by the sample provider rather than from assay-based typing.

The CDR3 holds 16 amino acids from the cysteine to the phenylalanine. The retained sequence is limited to the CDR3, 48 bases, with the frame set at the first base. V lost 6 bases and J lost 4 bases, and the count of bases not matched to a germline gene is 7. The germline V gene encodes CDR1 MNHNY and CDR2 SVGAGI (reference sequence). Whole blood was collected in K2EDTA tubes by collaborating institutions according to the institutions' own protocols. For TCRbeta analysis, collaborators shipped samples as frozen whole blood, isolated PBMCs, or DNA extracted from either of those sample types. TCRbeta CDR3 regions were amplified from genomic DNA by means of the immunoSEQ Assay, a bias-controlled multiplex PCR. The source study handled its data this way. Within the assay, amplification of reference gene primers was used to estimate how many nucleated cells each sample contained. Sequence reads were collapsed and filtered to measure the absolute abundance of every unique TCRbeta CDR3 rearrangement. For each sample, productive Simpson clonality was calculated as the square root of Simpson's diversity index across productive rearrangements. This immuneACCESS table, as held by TCRdb, lists in-frame sequences with V and J called but not all clones. Of the missing ones, under half trace to an unresolved V gene in checked studies; the others have no known cause. V and J calls and clone size are copied from that table; D and trimming were computed from the DNA. The sample contains under 200,000 clones, around 83% of them found a single time. About 5% of the sample comes from the top ten.

Summary of the overall study and its limitations: Clinical and demographic metadata were provided uncurated, with the amount varying by source and participant.

The material sequenced was peripheral blood. This clonotype was obtained from an elderly woman with acute or convalescent COVID-19. Here the chain combines TRBV6-6 and TRBJ2-2; 11 of the junction bases match TRBD2. This receptor carries the CDR3 CASSPRLAGSTGELFF. At the DNA level, the sequence is TGTGCCAGCAGCCCGCGACTAGCGGGGAGCACCGGGGAGCTGTTTTTT.